These 24 T cell receptor beta chains originate from one sample sequenced in a study of a mutant IDH1 vaccine in newly diagnosed glioma. Time point denoted: week 23, last vaccination. A 20-mer mutant IDH1 peptide at 300 ug was injected subcutaneously with topical imiquimod. Assay: immunoSEQ multiplex PCR; the TCRdb copy retains only in-frame clones and omits some. The sample shows 35,000 to 50,000 clones, approximately 89% of them seen only once. These receptors have no known antigen. The sample here was PBMCs, taken from a glioma patient whose treatment included an IDH1 peptide vaccine. These receptors all stem from a man aged 50-60 years with glioma.

The chain couples TRBV4-1 to TRBJ2-7; 7 bases match TRBD1. The CDR3 sequence is 15 residues long. Trimming took 0 bases from V and 2 from J; bases not matched to a gene: 4. The germline V gene encodes CDR1 MGHRA and CDR2 YSYEKL. CDR3 nucleotides: TGCGCCAGCAGCCAAGATTGGGACAGTACCTACGAGCAGTACTTC. Translating gives CASSQDWDSTYEQYF.

V and J are TRBV29-1 and TRBJ1-2; 11 positions match TRBD1. The CDR3 covers 14 residues. Per germline, CDR1 SQVTM and CDR2 ANQGSEA. Unmatched junction bases numbered 4, after V lost 3 bases and J lost 4 bases. The DNA for the CDR3 is TGCAGCGTTGATCAGGGACAGGGGGGCTATGGCTACACCTTC. This sequence encodes CSVDQGQGGYGYTF.

V is TRBV5-1 and J is TRBJ1-4; TRBD1 is a possible D gene (6 bases). Germline CDR1 and CDR2: SGHRS and YFSETQ. The CDR3 has 16 amino acids. The ends were cut back, 0 bases at V and 1 base at J, with 10 bases in the middle. Written as DNA, the CDR3 is TGCGCCAGCAGCTTGGGAGGGGGTTTAACTAATGAAAAACTGTTTTTT. Amino acids: CASSLGGGLTNEKLFF.

The chain carries TRBV4-2 and TRBJ2-2, with 11 bases aligning to TRBD2. The ends lost 6 bases at V and 5 bases at J; junction bases unmatched: 17. Germline loops: CDR1 LGHNA, CDR2 YNFKEQ. This CDR3 comprises 19 residues. Here the CDR3 reads CASRGAYSGGASGTGELFF. CDR3 nucleotide sequence: TGTGCCAGCAGAGGGGCTTATAGCGGGGGGGCCTCGGGAACCGGGGAGCTGTTTTTT.

The J gene is TRBJ2-5, the V gene TRBV7-2; TRBD2 matches at 8 bases. CDR1 and CDR2 from the germline V gene are SGHTA and FQGNSA. The junction had 12 bases not matched to a gene; V was cut back by 1 base and J by 5 bases. This CDR3 comprises 17 residues. CDR3 nucleotides: TGTGCCAGCAGCTTAGTTGTTAGCGGGGCCTTTGAGGAGACCCAGTACTTC. Encoded protein: CASSLVVSGAFEETQYF.

V usage is TRBV4-3 and J usage is TRBJ2-2; D might be TRBD1 or TRBD2, each matching 6 bases. CDR1 is LGHNA, CDR2 YSLEER, per germline. V was pared by 1 base and J by 3 bases, with 15 bases between. The CDR3 has 17 residues. CDR3 coding DNA: TGCGCCAGCAGCCAAGGCGGGGCAGGGGTGGACACCGGGGAGCTGTTTTTT. Translation: CASSQGGAGVDTGELFF.

The chain couples TRBV14 to TRBJ2-1; TRBD2 is a possible D gene (6 bases). V was trimmed by 2 bases and J by 7 bases, leaving 15 bases between them. The germline V gene has CDR1 SGHDN and CDR2 FVKESK. CDR3 length: 15 amino acids. CDR3 loop: CASSQWASELNEQFF. The CDR3 nucleotides read TGTGCCAGCAGCCAATGGGCTAGCGAGTTGAATGAGCAGTTCTTC.

The chain carries TRBV5-3 and TRBJ2-5; 7 bases map to TRBD1. TRBV5-3 is given ORF status, its function remaining uncertain. The ends lost 4 bases at V and 6 bases at J; junction bases unmatched: 3. The CDR3 is 12 residues long. CDR3 DNA sequence: TGTGCCAGAAGCCCCAGGGGGAAGACCCAGTACTTC. As protein: CARSPRGKTQYF.

The chain couples TRBV9 to TRBJ1-4; 9 nucleotides agree with TRBD1. Germline assignment: CDR1 SGDLS and CDR2 YYNGEE. After removal of 4 bases from V and 7 bases from J, the junction contained 5 bases not matched to a gene. The CDR3 extends over 14 amino acids. The CDR3 region has the DNA TGTGCCAGCAGCCTCACAGGGGGCAGTGAAAAACTGTTTTTT. Translating gives CASSLTGGSEKLFF.

The genes are TRBV4-1 and TRBJ2-1; the D is unclear. This CDR3 contains 16 residues. V lost 1 base, J lost 0 bases, and 10 bases lay in between. The germline gives CDR1 MGHRA, CDR2 YSYEKL. CDR3 region: CASSQVDLVSYNEQFF. The CDR3, as DNA: TGCGCCAGCAGCCAAGTTGACCTAGTCTCCTACAATGAGCAGTTCTTC.

This CDR3 reads CASNGEQAPNEQFF. The CDR3, as DNA: TGTGCCAGCAACGGGGAGCAGGCCCCCAATGAGCAGTTCTTC. This chain links TRBV4-2 with TRBJ2-1; D might be TRBD2 (5 bases). From germline, CDR1 is LGHNA and CDR2 YNFKEQ. CDR3 length equals 14 residues. Trimming stripped 7 bases from V and 6 bases from J, with 16 bases between.

This clone appeared once. The CDR3 loop reads CASSLDSRGRDYGYTF. DNA for the CDR3: TGTGCCAGCAGCTTAGACTCCAGGGGGCGCGACTATGGCTACACCTTC. The gene calls are TRBV7-9 and TRBJ1-2, with 8 bases that match TRBD1. The CDR3 has 16 residues. The germline V gene has CDR1 SEHNR and CDR2 FQNEAQ (reference sequence). The V and J ends lost 1 base and 3 bases, in that order; junction bases with no gene match: 7.

This chain connects TRBV7-6 to TRBJ2-3, with TRBD2 matching 7 bases. The CDR3 is made up of 17 amino acids. Trimming cost V 7 bases and J 1 base; bases outside gene matches: 14. The germline CDR1 and CDR2 sequences are SGHVS and FNYEAQ. The CDR3 DNA sequence: TGTGCCAGCACCCCTCGGCCGGGACGGGAGGGCACAGATACGCAGTATTTT. Translation: CASTPRPGREGTDTQYF.

A few counts support this clone. V is TRBV4-1 and J is TRBJ1-1; D possibly corresponds to TRBD1 (5 bases). Germline V gene lookup returns CDR1 MGHRA and CDR2 YSYEKL. CDR3 length: 13 amino acids. V was clipped by 4 bases and J by 3 bases, with 9 bases between them. The CDR3 DNA reads TGCGCCAGCAGCCCTCGGGGGGACACTGAAGCTTTCTTT. Encoded protein: CASSPRGDTEAFF.

The chain is built from TRBV27 and TRBJ2-5; 8 nucleotides align to TRBD2. CDR1 is MNHEY and CDR2 is SMNVEV in the germline V gene (reference sequence). J was trimmed by 5 bases and V by 3 bases; bases with no gene match: 11. CDR3 length: 16 amino acids. The CDR3 nucleotides read TGTGCCAGCAGTTTGGGAATTAGCGGGGTTTTTGAGACCCAGTACTTC. Its protein product is CASSLGISGVFETQYF.

The chain employs TRBV7-9 and TRBJ1-2, with a weak D call TRBD1 (6 bases). The germline CDR1 and CDR2 sequences are SEHNR and FQNEAQ (reference sequence). V was pared by 4 bases and J by 4 bases, with 19 bases between. The CDR3 loop spans 16 amino acids. The chain's CDR3 is CASSSVRGSPPYGYTF. The DNA of the CDR3 is TGTGCCAGCAGCTCAGTTAGGGGGAGTCCTCCCTATGGCTACACCTTC.

A single count supports this clone. The chain is built from TRBV5-6 and TRBJ2-7, with TRBD1 matching over 9 bases. With V trimmed by 4 bases and J by 3 bases, 5 bases remained unmatched. Germline CDR1 SGHDT, CDR2 YYEEEE. The CDR3 is 14 residues long. This CDR3 is CASSPGTGRYEQYF. In DNA, the CDR3 is TGTGCCAGCAGCCCCGGGACAGGGCGCTACGAGCAGTACTTC. Full variable domain (rest looked up from reference TRBV5-6 and TRBJ2-7): DAGVTQSPTHLIKTRGQQVTLRCSPKSGHDTVSWYQQALGQGPQFIFQYYEEEERQRGNFPDRFSGHQFPNYSSELNVNALLLGDSALYLCASSPGTGRYEQYFGPGTRLTVT.

V gene TRBV30 combines with J gene TRBJ1-4, with no clear D. The germline V and J ends were trimmed by 0 bases and 4 bases, with 3 bases remaining between them. The length of the CDR3 is 12 residues. Germline V CDR1 and CDR2: GTSNPN, SVGIG (reference sequence). In nucleotides, the CDR3 is TGTGCCTGGAGTGTATATAATGAAAAACTGTTTTTT. Its translation is CAWSVYNEKLFF.

The sample holds one count of this clone. The gene calls are TRBV4-2 and TRBJ1-2; D is uncertain. V shed 4 bases and J shed 6 bases, with 9 bases lying between them. CDR3 length: 12 residues. Per the germline V gene, CDR1 is LGHNA and CDR2 is YNFKEQ. CDR3 sequence: CASSPTTHGYTF. The CDR3 DNA follows: TGTGCCAGCAGCCCGACGACCCATGGCTACACCTTC.

This clone was counted once. The chain links TRBV30 to TRBJ1-2; D unresolved. There are 10 residues in the CDR3. Trimming removed 2 bases at V and 6 bases at J, with 4 bases between. Germline V CDR1 and CDR2: GTSNPN, SVGIG (reference sequence). Here the CDR3 DNA reads TGTGCCTGGAGTCAAGATGGCTACACCTTC. Its protein is CAWSQDGYTF. Using reference TRBV30 and TRBJ1-2 for the parts outside the CDR3, the full variable domain is SQTIHQWPATLVQPVGSPLSLECTVEGTSNPNLYWYRQAAGRGLQLLFYSVGIGQISSEVPQNLSASRPQDRQFILSSKKLLLSDSGFYLCAWSQDGYTFGSGTRLTVV.

This clone occurred once. V usage is TRBV28 and J usage is TRBJ1-4; D unresolved. V lost 9 bases, J lost 6 bases, and 14 bases lay in between. Germline V gene lookup returns CDR1 MDHEN and CDR2 SYDVKM. The CDR3 loop spans 13 amino acids. The CDR3 region has the DNA TGTGCCAGTAGGCGGGGAGGCGATGAAAAACTGTTTTTT. Its translation: CASRRGGDEKLFF.

This chain uses TRBV13 with TRBJ2-1, with 8 bases aligning to TRBD2. The germline gives CDR1 PRHDT, CDR2 FYEKMQ (reference sequence). The trim removed 5 bases at V and 5 bases at J, leaving 8 bases unmatched. This CDR3 has 15 residues. The CDR3: CASSVSGSPNNEQFF. CDR3 DNA sequence: TGTGCCAGCAGCGTGAGCGGGAGTCCAAACAATGAGCAGTTCTTC.

This sequence joins TRBV7-8 and TRBJ1-1; 10 bases are shared with TRBD1. Trimming at V came to 1 base and at J to 5 bases, leaving 4 bases not matched to a gene. The CDR3 spans 15 residues. CDR1 is SGHVS, CDR2 FQNEAQ, per germline. In nucleotides, the CDR3 is TGTGCCAGCAGCTTAGTGACAGGGGGCCGAACTGAAGCTTTCTTT. Translating gives CASSLVTGGRTEAFF.

CDR3 coding DNA: TGCAGCGGCAATAGCGGGAGGGCTGGTTCCTACAATGAGCAGTTCTTC. Its translation is CSGNSGRAGSYNEQFF. The V gene is TRBV29-1, the J gene TRBJ2-1; TRBD2 agrees at 11 bases. V shed 7 bases and J 1 base; nucleotides not matched to a gene: 9. CDR1 and CDR2 (germline): SQVTM, ANQGSEA. This CDR3 has 16 residues.